The 28 T cell receptor beta chains below all came from one sample that was sequenced in a study of T cell clonotyping in hematopoietic cell transplantation (TCRdb year 2021). The library was made by the immunoSEQ multiplex PCR assay. The table comes from immuneACCESS by way of TCRdb, which keeps in-frame sequences with V and J called. Part of the clones is missing from these tables; in studies checked, under half for an unresolved V gene and the rest for unknown reasons. The table for this sample lists roughly 44,000 clones; 95% of them were counted only once. Together, the top ten hold roughly 0.91% of the sample. The specimen was peripheral blood mononuclear cells. These receptors were taken from a man aged 25-45 years in good health. Some clones in this sample may be carry-over from other donors' samples.

V usage is TRBV5-1 and J usage is TRBJ2-7; D is unclear. The V and J ends lost 1 base and 1 base respectively, with 6 bases between them. CDR1 is SGHRS, CDR2 YFSETQ, per germline. The CDR3 totals 13 residues. The CDR3: CASSLTISYEQYF. The CDR3 DNA follows: TGCGCCAGCAGCTTGACAATATCCTACGAGCAGTACTTC.

The chain has TRBV6-1 and TRBJ1-1, with 8 bases identical to TRBD1. CDR3 size: 15 residues. The junction had 6 bases not matched to a gene; V was cut back by 2 bases and J by 4 bases. Per germline, CDR1 MNHNS and CDR2 SASEGT. CDR3 loop: CASSERQGAVTEAFF. Written as DNA, the CDR3 is TGTGCCAGCAGTGAACGGCAGGGGGCTGTCACTGAAGCTTTCTTT.

This rearrangement joins TRBV30 to TRBJ2-1, with 8 positions matching TRBD2. The V segment lost 3 bases and the J segment 0 bases; nucleotides outside the gene matches: 1. Germline lookup yields CDR1 GTSNPN and CDR2 SVGIG (reference sequence). The CDR3 length is 14 residues. The CDR3 nucleotides are TGTGCCTGGAGCGGGACTAGCTCCTACAATGAGCAGTTCTTC. Translated, it gives CAWSGTSSYNEQFF.

The gene calls are TRBV2 and TRBJ1-5; the D is unclear. The germline gives CDR1 SNHLY, CDR2 FYNNEI. The CDR3 runs 15 residues. Trimming removed 4 bases from V and 0 bases from J, with 10 bases in between. Here the CDR3 DNA reads TGTGCCAGCAGTGTGGAGTCCAGTAGCAATCAGCCCCAGCATTTT. It yields the protein CASSVESSSNQPQHF.

Only one count was recorded for this clone. The chain carries TRBV2 and TRBJ2-1, with 8 positions matching TRBD2. CDR3 length: 16 amino acids. Looked up from germline, CDR1 is SNHLY and CDR2 is FYNNEI. J gave up 3 bases and V 1 base, and 5 bases lay outside the gene matches. The DNA for the CDR3 is TGTGCCAGCAGTGAAGGACTAGCGAGCGGCTACAATGAGCAGTTCTTC. Translating gives CASSEGLASGYNEQFF.

The rearrangement joins TRBV2 to TRBJ2-2; D is uncertain. Trimming removed 6 bases at V and 6 bases at J, with 8 bases between. The CDR3 runs 12 residues. Germline assignment: CDR1 SNHLY and CDR2 FYNNEI. The CDR3 nucleotides read TGTGCCAGCAGCCACGAGGCCGGGGAGCTGTTTTTT. Translated: CASSHEAGELFF.

The V gene is TRBV30, the J gene TRBJ2-3; D might be TRBD1 (6 bases). V was cut by 5 bases and J by 1 base, with 25 bases left in between. This CDR3 is 18 amino acids long. Germline lookup yields CDR1 GTSNPN and CDR2 SVGIG (reference sequence). The CDR3 sequence: CAWAGQWGVQLRTDTQYF. The CDR3, as DNA: TGTGCCTGGGCCGGACAGTGGGGAGTCCAACTCCGCACAGATACGCAGTATTTT.

This sequence joins TRBV29-1 and TRBJ1-1, with a tentative D call TRBD1 (5 bases). With 4 bases removed from V and 3 bases from J, the gap between germline ends came to 21 bases. The CDR3 has 16 residues. The germline gives CDR1 SQVTM, CDR2 ANQGSEA. The CDR3 region has the DNA TGCAGCGTTGGTTCCAAGGGGTTAAGATACGACACTGAAGCTTTCTTT. This sequence encodes CSVGSKGLRYDTEAFF.

This clone appeared once. V and J are TRBV7-9 and TRBJ1-4; TRBD1 aligns across 7 bases. CDR1 is SEHNR and CDR2 is FQNEAQ in the germline V gene (reference sequence). The CDR3 is 15 residues long. V trimming: 2 bases; J trimming: 6 bases; junction bases outside the gene matches: 6. CDR3 sequence reads: CASSLSGTAYEKLFF. The CDR3 DNA is TGTGCCAGCAGCTTAAGCGGGACAGCTTATGAAAAACTGTTTTTT.

This chain joins TRBV6-1 and TRBJ2-2; either TRBD1 or TRBD2 may fit D (5 bases each). This CDR3 has 17 amino acids. V lost 1 base and J lost 4, with 16 bases in between. Germline loops: CDR1 MNHNS, CDR2 SASEGT. Here the CDR3 reads CASSEDPLRDRTGELFF. The DNA of the CDR3 is TGTGCCAGCAGTGAAGACCCCCTCAGGGACCGCACCGGGGAGCTGTTTTTT.

The chain employs TRBV4-1 and TRBJ1-2; 11 bases fit TRBD1. CDR1 is MGHRA, CDR2 YSYEKL, per germline. CDR3 length: 16 amino acids. J lost 4 bases, V lost 0 bases, and 4 bases had no gene match. The CDR3 spells CASSQDRGQGGYGYTF. CDR3 coding DNA: TGCGCCAGCAGCCAAGATAGGGGACAGGGGGGCTATGGCTACACCTTC.

This clone was counted a single time. The chain links TRBV6-5 to TRBJ2-5, with 8 bases aligning to TRBD1. With 5 bases clipped from V and 4 bases from J, the junction kept 9 bases outside the gene matches. Germline lookup yields CDR1 MNHEY and CDR2 SVGAGI. This CDR3 has 15 residues. The CDR3 coding sequence is TGTGCCAGCAGTCCGCCCCGAGGACAGGGAGAGACCCAGTACTTC. It specifies CASSPPRGQGETQYF.

The chain has TRBV7-2 and TRBJ1-4; D remains ambiguous. The V and J ends lost 6 bases and 2 bases respectively, with 13 bases between them. The CDR3 has 15 residues. Germline values: CDR1 SGHTA, CDR2 FQGNSA. The CDR3 is CASSTSLGTNEKLFF. In nucleotides, the CDR3 is TGTGCCAGCAGTACCTCGCTAGGGACTAATGAAAAACTGTTTTTT.

The rearrangement links TRBV27 to TRBJ2-5; 7 bases map to TRBD2. The CDR3 consists of 14 residues. Per the germline V gene, CDR1 is MNHEY and CDR2 is SMNVEV (reference sequence). Trimming took 6 bases from V and 3 from J; bases not matched to a gene: 7. The CDR3 is CASSPVGREETQYF. The CDR3 nucleotides are TGTGCCAGCAGCCCCGTGGGGAGGGAAGAGACCCAGTACTTC.

The V gene is TRBV6-1, the J gene TRBJ2-1, with D uncertain. CDR1 and CDR2 (germline): MNHNS, SASEGT. V was trimmed by 10 bases and J by 7 bases, leaving 11 bases between them. The CDR3 sequence is 11 residues long. The CDR3 DNA reads as TGTGCCAACAGAAACGGGAATGAGCAGTTCTTC. It translates to CANRNGNEQFF.

CDR3 DNA: TGTGCCAGCAGCTTCGGTTCTACGACCAATGAGCAGTTCTTC. Its translation: CASSFGSTTNEQFF. The chain joins TRBV11-3 to TRBJ2-1; D unclear. The ends were cut back, 3 bases at V and 6 bases at J, with 12 bases in the middle. The CDR3 consists of 14 residues. The V gene's germline CDR1 is SGHNT and CDR2 YENEEA.

V is TRBV27 and J is TRBJ1-4, with D uncertain. Trimming took off 3 bases at V and 3 bases at J, with 8 bases between the two ends. Looked up from germline, CDR1 is MNHEY and CDR2 is SMNVEV (reference sequence). This CDR3 has 14 residues. The DNA of the CDR3 is TGTGCCAGCAGTTTGAGTAGGGCTAATGAAAAACTGTTTTTT. This encodes CASSLSRANEKLFF.

The J gene is TRBJ2-2, the V gene TRBV5-8; D is possibly TRBD1 or TRBD2 (5 bases each). The CDR3 consists of 15 residues. Trimming took off 2 bases at V and 0 bases at J, with 8 bases between the two ends. CDR1 and CDR2 (germline): SGHTS, YDEGEE. CDR3 DNA sequence: TGTGCCAGCAGCTTAGGGACGACGAACACCGGGGAGCTGTTTTTT. Translating gives CASSLGTTNTGELFF.

J is TRBJ1-4 and V is TRBV5-4; perhaps TRBD1 as D (6 bases). This CDR3 is built from 14 residues. Germline-derived CDR1 and CDR2 are SGHNT and YYREEE (reference sequence). The V end lost 4 bases, the J end lost 5 bases, and 12 bases lay between the germline ends. CDR3 DNA: TGTGCCAGCAGCGTGACAGGCGACAATGAAAAACTGTTTTTT. The encoded protein is CASSVTGDNEKLFF.

This sequence joins TRBV27 and TRBJ1-5; D gene unclear. Trimming removed 9 bases from V and 7 bases from J, with 4 bases in between. Germline V gives CDR1 MNHEY, CDR2 SMNVEV (reference sequence). The CDR3 loop spans 9 amino acids. The CDR3 loop is CASGQPQHF. CDR3 coding DNA: TGTGCCAGTGGACAGCCCCAGCATTTT.

The chain has TRBV30 and TRBJ1-5, with D unclear. Germline CDR1 GTSNPN, CDR2 SVGIG (reference sequence). The CDR3 has 15 amino acids. V was shortened by 0 bases and J by 2 bases, with 11 bases between the two germline ends. The DNA for the CDR3 is TGTGCCTGGAGTGTCAAGGTGCTGGGCAATCAGCCCCAGCATTTT. It yields the protein CAWSVKVLGNQPQHF.

The chain employs TRBV4-1 and TRBJ2-3; the D gene is possibly TRBD1 (5 bases). Trimming stripped 0 bases from V and 2 bases from J, with 12 bases between. The CDR3 is 16 residues long. Germline-derived CDR1 and CDR2 are MGHRA and YSYEKL. CDR3 coding DNA: TGCGCCAGCAGCCAAGAGCACAGGATGGCCACAGATACGCAGTATTTT. It translates to CASSQEHRMATDTQYF.

The CDR3 DNA sequence: TGTGCCAGCAGTTCGGACAGCCCCAATCAGCCCCAGCATTTT. It translates to CASSSDSPNQPQHF. The chain has TRBV6-1 and TRBJ1-5; perhaps TRBD1 as D (6 bases). The V gene lost 5 bases and the J gene lost 3 bases, with 11 bases spanning the gap. The CDR3 runs 14 residues. Germline CDR1 is MNHNS and CDR2 is SASEGT.

The chain combines TRBV21-1 with TRBJ1-1; the table's D call, TRBD1, has no DNA check behind it. TRBV21-1 constitutes a pseudogene. The CDR3 consists of 16 residues. The CDR3 loop reads CASSKGQQLMNTEAFF. As DNA, the CDR3 is TGTGCCAGCAGCAAAGGACAGCAGCTTATGAACACTGAAGCTTTCTTT.

The chain links TRBV6-5 to TRBJ1-2; 9 bases fit TRBD1. The J segment lost 3 bases and the V segment lost 2 bases, leaving 4 bases of the junction unmatched. Germline loops: CDR1 MNHEY, CDR2 SVGAGI. The CDR3 consists of 15 residues. The CDR3 reads CASSYLRTGDYGYTF. Here the CDR3 DNA reads TGTGCCAGCAGTTACCTCCGGACAGGGGACTATGGCTACACCTTC.

The gene calls are TRBV4-1 and TRBJ2-3, with 7 bases identical to TRBD2. Losses at the gene ends were 5 bases for V and 4 bases for J; bases not matched to a gene: 9. This CDR3 is built from 15 residues. The germline CDR1 and CDR2 sequences are MGHRA and YSYEKL. The CDR3 DNA follows: TGCGCCAGCAGCTCCGGGGACTACCATTCAGATACGCAGTATTTT. Amino acids: CASSSGDYHSDTQYF.

The V and J genes are TRBV6-1 and TRBJ1-6; 8 bases are a match to TRBD1. The CDR3 consists of 14 residues. Germline-derived CDR1 and CDR2 are MNHNS and SASEGT. Trimming cost V 6 bases and J 6 bases; bases outside gene matches: 4. The CDR3 sequence: CASRTGAGNSPLHF. The CDR3 nucleotides read TGTGCCAGCAGGACAGGGGCGGGTAATTCACCCCTCCACTTT.

This sequence joins TRBV7-9 and TRBJ1-5; D is perhaps TRBD1 (5 bases). The germline V gene has CDR1 SEHNR and CDR2 FQNEAQ (reference sequence). V was shortened by 1 base and J by 3 bases, with 10 bases between the two germline ends. The CDR3 extends over 15 amino acids. The CDR3 loop is CASSLGGVLNQPQHF. The CDR3, as DNA: TGTGCCAGCAGCTTAGGAGGGGTCCTCAATCAGCCCCAGCATTTT.